These 2 T cell receptor beta chains were all obtained from the same sample, sequenced in a study of T cells in Graves' hyperthyroidism and ophthalmopathy (dated by TCRdb to 2018 to 2020). Library preparation used multiplex PCR. The listed sequencing device is Illumina HiSeq 2000. Amplification of TCR beta CDR3 regions was carried out from RNA transcripts. A first-round RT-PCR of the TCR CDR3 used the HTBI primer set with the Qiagen OneStep RT-PCR kit. TCRdb reprocessed the public reads (quality trimming at Q25 with fastp, clone calling with MiXCR) and kept in-frame beta chains. Every distinct CDR3 protein forms one entry, paired with its most common genes and DNA. For this sample the table gives a few hundred thousand distinct CDR3 sequences, of which under 25% were detected only once. The ten largest account for about 26% of the sample. Sample: blood. Receptors were obtained from a man younger than 30 with Graves' hyperthyroidism.

In its sample, this clonotype was seen a few times. The chain links TRBV10-3 to TRBJ1-1, with 10 bases lining up with TRBD1. With V trimmed by 6 bases and J by 1 base, 5 bases remained unmatched. Germline CDR1 reads ENHRY; CDR2 reads SYGVKD. The CDR3 runs to 15 residues. The CDR3 coding sequence is TGTGCCATCAGCCGACAGGGGGCCGAGAACACTGAAGCTTTCTTT. Translation gives CAISRQGAENTEAFF.

The genes are TRBV28 and TRBJ1-2; TRBD1 matches at 9 bases. The CDR3 is 16 amino acids. Germline CDR1 MDHEN, CDR2 SYDVKM. V lost 6 bases, J lost 2 bases, and 10 bases stayed unmatched. The CDR3 DNA is TGTGCCAGCAGCTCGGACAGGGGATCAAAGAACTATGGCTACACCTTC. Protein sequence: CASSSDRGSKNYGYTF.